The present entry profiles one T cell receptor beta chain with its context. These data are taken from a study of blood T cell repertoires in COVID-19. Study summary: The United States, Italy and Spain supplied acute and convalescent COVID-19 samples. In each case, the material was cDNA or gDNA derived from T cells, B-cell-depleted T cells, or PBMCs.

V lost 6 bases, J lost 5 bases, and 20 bases lay in between. In germline, CDR1 is SEHNR, CDR2 FQNEAQ (reference sequence). The CDR3 is made up of 15 amino acids. Sequencing used immunoSEQ multiplex PCR; TCRdb keeps in-frame clones, though not all of them. In the table there are approximately 300,000 clones, 89% of which are singletons. V and J are TRBV7-9 and TRBJ2-7; a possible D gene is TRBD2 (6 bases). The origin of this receptor is a man younger than 35 who had recovered from COVID-19. The sequencing sample was made of peripheral blood. The CDR3 DNA follows: TGTGCCAGCAGATACGGAGGGAAAGGTACTGACGAGCAGTACTTC. It codes for CASRYGGKGTDEQYF.